This T cell receptor beta chain comes out of a study of CD8+ T cells in alopecia areata. General observations from the study: Higher clonality than in normal scalp was seen in lesional scalp, especially alopecia totalis/universalis.

Investigators isolated RNA and reverse transcribed it into cDNA to act as the sequencing template. Sequencing used immunoSEQ multiplex PCR; TCRdb keeps in-frame clones, though not all of them. The repertoire holds about 200,000 clones, roughly two fifths seen once, with 0.48% in the top ten. The treatment is: oral pan-JAK inhibitor, 5-10 mg twice daily. Points on this clone: Its antigen remains unidentified.

The receptor was isolated from a human donor with alopecia areata. This specimen was CD4+ T cells sorted from blood, taken between weeks 30 and 35, from a patient treated with tofacitinib.

The CDR3 nucleotides read TGCAGCGTCACAGGGACCGTGAGCTATGGCTACACCTTC. Translation: CSVTGTVSYGYTF. This chain links TRBV29-1 with TRBJ1-2, with a possible D match to TRBD1 (6 bases). The CDR3 extends over 13 amino acids. V lost 6 bases and J lost 4, with 15 bases in between. Per the germline V gene, CDR1 is SQVTM and CDR2 is ANQGSEA.